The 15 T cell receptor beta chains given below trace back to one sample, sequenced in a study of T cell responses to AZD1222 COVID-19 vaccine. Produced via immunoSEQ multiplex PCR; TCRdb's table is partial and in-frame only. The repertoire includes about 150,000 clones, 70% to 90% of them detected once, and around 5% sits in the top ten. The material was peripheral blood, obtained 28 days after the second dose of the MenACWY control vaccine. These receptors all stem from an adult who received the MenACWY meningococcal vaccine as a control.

The chain's CDR3 is CASSAIFDRVAYEQYF. The CDR3 DNA reads as TGCGCCAGCAGCGCCATCTTCGACAGGGTGGCCTACGAGCAGTACTTC. This chain connects TRBV4-1 to TRBJ2-7; 7 nucleotides line up with TRBD1. Germline-derived CDR1 and CDR2 are MGHRA and YSYEKL. The V gene end was trimmed by 5 bases and the J gene end by 2 bases; junction bases not matched to a gene: 12. The CDR3 has 16 amino acids.

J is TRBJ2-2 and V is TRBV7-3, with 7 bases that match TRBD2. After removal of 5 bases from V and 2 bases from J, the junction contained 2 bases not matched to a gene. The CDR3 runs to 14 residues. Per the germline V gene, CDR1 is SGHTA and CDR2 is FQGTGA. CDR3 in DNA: TGTGCCAGCAGCCCGGGACTAAACACCGGGGAGCTGTTTTTT. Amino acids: CASSPGLNTGELFF.

This CDR3 reads CASSPMPFSYEQYF. The CDR3 coding sequence is TGTGCCAGCAGCCCGATGCCTTTTTCCTACGAGCAGTACTTC. The V and J genes are TRBV3-1 (or the pseudogene TRBV3-2) and TRBJ2-7; D unresolved. Germline lookup yields CDR1 LGHDT and CDR2 YNNKEL (reference sequence). V was clipped by 4 bases and J by 1 base, with 11 bases between them. This CDR3 spans 14 amino acids.

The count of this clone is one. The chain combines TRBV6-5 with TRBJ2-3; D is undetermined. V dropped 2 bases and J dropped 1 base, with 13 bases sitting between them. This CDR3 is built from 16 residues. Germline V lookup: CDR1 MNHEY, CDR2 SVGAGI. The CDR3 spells CASSYTYRGGTDTQYF. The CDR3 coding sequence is TGTGCCAGCAGTTACACTTACCGCGGTGGCACAGATACGCAGTATTTT.

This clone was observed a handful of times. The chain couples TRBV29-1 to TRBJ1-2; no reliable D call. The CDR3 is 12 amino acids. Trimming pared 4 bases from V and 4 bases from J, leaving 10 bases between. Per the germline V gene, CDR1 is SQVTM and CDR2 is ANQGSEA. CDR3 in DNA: TGCAGCGTTGGAGAGCTGTCCTATGGCTACACCTTC. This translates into CSVGELSYGYTF.

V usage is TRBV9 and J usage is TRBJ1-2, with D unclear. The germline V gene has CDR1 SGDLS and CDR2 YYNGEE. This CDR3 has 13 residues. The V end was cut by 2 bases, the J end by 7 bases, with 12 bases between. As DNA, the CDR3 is TGTGCCAGCAGCGTGTTGGGTGGTAGTGGCTACACCTTC. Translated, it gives CASSVLGGSGYTF.

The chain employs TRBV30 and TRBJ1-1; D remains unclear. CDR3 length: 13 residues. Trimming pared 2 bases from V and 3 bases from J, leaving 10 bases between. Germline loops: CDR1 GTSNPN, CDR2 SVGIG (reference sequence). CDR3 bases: TGTGCCTGGAGTATTACAGTATACACTGAAGCTTTCTTT. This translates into CAWSITVYTEAFF.

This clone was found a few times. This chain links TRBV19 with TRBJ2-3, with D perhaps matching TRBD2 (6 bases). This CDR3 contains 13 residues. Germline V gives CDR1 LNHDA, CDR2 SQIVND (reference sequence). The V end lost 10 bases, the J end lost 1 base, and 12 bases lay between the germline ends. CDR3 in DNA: TGTGCCACTTCTTCTAGCGGCACAGATACGCAGTATTTT. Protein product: CATSSSGTDTQYF.

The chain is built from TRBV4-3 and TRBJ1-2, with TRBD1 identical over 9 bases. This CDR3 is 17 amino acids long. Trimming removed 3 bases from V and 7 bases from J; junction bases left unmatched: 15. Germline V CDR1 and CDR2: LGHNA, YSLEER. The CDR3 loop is CASSQSLLDRGSGGYTF. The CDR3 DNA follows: TGCGCCAGCAGCCAGAGCCTATTAGACAGGGGGTCTGGTGGCTACACCTTC.

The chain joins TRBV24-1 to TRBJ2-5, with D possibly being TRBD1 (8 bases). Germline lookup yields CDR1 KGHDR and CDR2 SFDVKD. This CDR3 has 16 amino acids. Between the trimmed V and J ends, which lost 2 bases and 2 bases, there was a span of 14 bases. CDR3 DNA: TGTGCCACCAGTGATTGGAACAGGGGGGGGCAAGAGACCCAGTACTTC. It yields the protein CATSDWNRGGQETQYF.

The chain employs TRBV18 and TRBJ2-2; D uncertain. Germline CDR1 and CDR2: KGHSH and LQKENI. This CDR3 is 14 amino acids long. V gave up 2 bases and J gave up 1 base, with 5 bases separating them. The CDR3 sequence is CASSPLRNTGELFF. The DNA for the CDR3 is TGTGCCAGCTCACCATTGAGGAACACCGGGGAGCTGTTTTTT. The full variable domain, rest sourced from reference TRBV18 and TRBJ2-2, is NAGVMQNPRHLVRRRGQEARLRCSPMKGHSHVYWYRQLPEEGLKFMVYLQKENIIDESGMPKERFSAEFPKEGPSILRIQQVVRGDSAAYFCASSPLRNTGELFFGEGSRLTVL.

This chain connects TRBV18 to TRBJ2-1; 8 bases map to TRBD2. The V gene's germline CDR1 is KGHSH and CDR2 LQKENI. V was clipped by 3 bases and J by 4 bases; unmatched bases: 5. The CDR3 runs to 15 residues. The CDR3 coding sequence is TGTGCCAGCTCACCCGGGACTAGGATATACAATGAGCAGTTCTTC. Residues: CASSPGTRIYNEQFF.

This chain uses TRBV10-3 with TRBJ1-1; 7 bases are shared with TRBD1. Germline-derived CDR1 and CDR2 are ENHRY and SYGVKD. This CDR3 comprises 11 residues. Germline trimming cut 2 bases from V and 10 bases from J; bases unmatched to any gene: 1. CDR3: CAISEQGGAFF. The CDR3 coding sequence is TGTGCCATCAGTGAGCAGGGGGGAGCTTTCTTT.

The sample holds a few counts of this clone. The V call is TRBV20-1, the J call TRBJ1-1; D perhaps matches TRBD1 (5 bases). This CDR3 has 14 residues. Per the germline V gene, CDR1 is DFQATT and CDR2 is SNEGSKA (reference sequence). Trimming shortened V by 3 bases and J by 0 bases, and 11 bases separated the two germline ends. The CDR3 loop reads CSASGGAVNTEAFF. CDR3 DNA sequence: TGCAGTGCTAGTGGAGGGGCCGTGAACACTGAAGCTTTCTTT.

CDR3 sequence reads: CATSRERGRTGELFF. CDR3 DNA sequence: TGTGCCACCAGCAGAGAGAGGGGGAGGACCGGGGAGCTGTTTTTT. The chain recombines TRBV15 with TRBJ2-2; D could derive from TRBD1 or TRBD2 (6 bases each). Germline CDR1 and CDR2: LNHNV and YYDKDF (reference sequence). The CDR3 totals 15 residues. With 0 bases removed from V and 5 bases from J, the gap between germline ends came to 10 bases.